Sequencing of this T cell receptor beta chain was carried out in a study of T cell repertoires in cytomegalovirus infection. Study context: Based on public TCR beta signatures, there were indications of CMV infection and of a matching HLA type. Notes on the study in general: Individuals carrying CMV plus the relevant HLA were identified by cumulative frequency of public TCR beta families. It was HLA-C-restricted CMV-specific TCR beta clonotypes that dominated the response ex vivo.

A single record per CDR3 protein comes from TCRdb applying MiXCR to the reads. Among under 600,000 distinct CDR3 sequences, 16% were seen once, and the ten largest hold 24%. Only a few counts were recorded for this clonotype. Its antigen remains unknown. The CDR3 covers 19 residues. Losses at the gene ends were 2 bases for V and 2 bases for J; bases not matched to a gene: 17. The V gene's germline CDR1 is SNHLY and CDR2 FYNNEI. The V call is TRBV2, the J call TRBJ1-2; 7 positions match TRBD1. Sequencing was performed on CD8+ T cells from PBMCs. The clonotype originates from a human donor in good health (CMV status not recorded). Some clones in this sample may be carry-over from other donors' samples. The CDR3 spells CASSEPHDSTTTGNYGYTF. The CDR3 DNA sequence: TGTGCCAGCAGTGAACCCCACGACTCCACGACGACAGGGAACTATGGCTACACCTTC. The variable domain in full, completed from reference TRBV2 and TRBJ1-2, reads EPEVTQTPSHQVTQMGQEVILRCVPISNHLYFYWYRQILGQKVEFLVSFYNNEISEKSEIFDDQFSVERPDGSNFTLKIRSTKLEDSAMYFCASSEPHDSTTTGNYGYTFGSGTRLTVV.